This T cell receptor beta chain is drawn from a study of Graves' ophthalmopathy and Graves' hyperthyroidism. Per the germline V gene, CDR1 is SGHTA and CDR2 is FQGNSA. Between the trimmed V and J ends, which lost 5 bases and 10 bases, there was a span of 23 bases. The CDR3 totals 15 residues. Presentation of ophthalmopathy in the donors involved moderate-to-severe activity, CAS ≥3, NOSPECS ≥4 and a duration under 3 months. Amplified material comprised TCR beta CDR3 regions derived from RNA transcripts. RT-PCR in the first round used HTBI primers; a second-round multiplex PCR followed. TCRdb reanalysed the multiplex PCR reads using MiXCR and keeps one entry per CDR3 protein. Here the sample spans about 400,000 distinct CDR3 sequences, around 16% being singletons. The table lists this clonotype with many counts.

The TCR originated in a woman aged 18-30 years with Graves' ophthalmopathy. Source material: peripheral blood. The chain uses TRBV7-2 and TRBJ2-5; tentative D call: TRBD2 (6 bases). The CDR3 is CASSDYAPGRGHQYF. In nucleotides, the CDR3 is TGTGCCAGCAGCGACTACGCACCCGGGAGAGGGCACCAGTACTTC.